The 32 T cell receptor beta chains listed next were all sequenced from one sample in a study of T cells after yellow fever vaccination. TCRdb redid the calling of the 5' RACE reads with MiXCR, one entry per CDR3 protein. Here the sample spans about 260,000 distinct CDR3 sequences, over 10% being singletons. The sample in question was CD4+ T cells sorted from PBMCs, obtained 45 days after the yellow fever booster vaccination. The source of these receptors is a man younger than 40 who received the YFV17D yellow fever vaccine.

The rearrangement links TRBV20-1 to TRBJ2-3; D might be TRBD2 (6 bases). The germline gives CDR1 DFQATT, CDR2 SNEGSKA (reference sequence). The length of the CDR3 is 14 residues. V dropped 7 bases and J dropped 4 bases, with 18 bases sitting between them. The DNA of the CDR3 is TGCAGTGTTTCGGCGGGAATCCCCCCAGATACGCAGTATTTT. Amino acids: CSVSAGIPPDTQYF.

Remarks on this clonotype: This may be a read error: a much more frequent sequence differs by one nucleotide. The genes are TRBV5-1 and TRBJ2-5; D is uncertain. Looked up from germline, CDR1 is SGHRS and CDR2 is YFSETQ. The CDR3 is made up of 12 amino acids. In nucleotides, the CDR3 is TGCGCCAGCGGCTTGGAAGACGCGACCCAGTACTTC. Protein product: CASGLEDATQYF.

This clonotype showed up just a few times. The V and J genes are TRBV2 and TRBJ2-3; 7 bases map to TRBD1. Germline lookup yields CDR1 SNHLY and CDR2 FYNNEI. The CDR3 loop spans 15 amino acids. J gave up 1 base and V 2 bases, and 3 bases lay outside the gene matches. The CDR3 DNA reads TGTGCCAGCAGTGAACCGGGACAGCGCACAGATACGCAGTATTTT. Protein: CASSEPGQRTDTQYF.

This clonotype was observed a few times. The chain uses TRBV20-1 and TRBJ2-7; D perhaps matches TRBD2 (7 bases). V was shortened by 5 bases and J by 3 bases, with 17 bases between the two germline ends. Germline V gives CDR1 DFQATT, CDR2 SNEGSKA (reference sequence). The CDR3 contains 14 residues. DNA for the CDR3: TGCAGTGCTGCGCGGGGGCTCTACGGCTACGAGCAGTACTTC. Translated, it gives CSAARGLYGYEQYF.

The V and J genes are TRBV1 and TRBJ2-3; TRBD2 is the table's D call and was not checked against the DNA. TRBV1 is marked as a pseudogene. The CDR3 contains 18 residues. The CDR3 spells CTSSLGRTIGGMGDTQYF. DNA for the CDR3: TGCACCAGCAGCCTCGGGAGAACAATAGGCGGGATGGGGGATACGCAGTATTTT.

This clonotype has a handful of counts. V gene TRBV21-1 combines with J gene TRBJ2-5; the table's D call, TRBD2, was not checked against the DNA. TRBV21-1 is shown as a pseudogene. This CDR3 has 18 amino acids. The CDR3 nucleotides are TGTGCCAGCAGCAATCCCGCAGTCCAAATTCGTATGTGGGAGACCCAGTACTTC. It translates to CASSNPAVQIRMWETQYF.

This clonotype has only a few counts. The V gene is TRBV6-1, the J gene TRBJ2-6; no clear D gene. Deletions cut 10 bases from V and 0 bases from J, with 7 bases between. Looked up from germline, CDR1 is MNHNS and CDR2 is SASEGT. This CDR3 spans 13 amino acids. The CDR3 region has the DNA TGTGCCACCCGAACCTCTGGGGCCAACGTCCTGACTTTC. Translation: CATRTSGANVLTF.

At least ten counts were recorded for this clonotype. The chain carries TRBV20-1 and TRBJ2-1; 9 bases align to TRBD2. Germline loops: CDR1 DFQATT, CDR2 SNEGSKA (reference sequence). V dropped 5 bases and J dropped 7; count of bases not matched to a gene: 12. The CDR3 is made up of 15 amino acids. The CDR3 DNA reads TGCAGTGCTCCGAGGGGTAGCGGGAGTGGTAATGAGCAGTTCTTC. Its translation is CSAPRGSGSGNEQFF.

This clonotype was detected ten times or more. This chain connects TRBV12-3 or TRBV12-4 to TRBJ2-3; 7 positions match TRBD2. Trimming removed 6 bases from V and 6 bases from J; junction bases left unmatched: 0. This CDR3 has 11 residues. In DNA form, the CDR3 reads TGTGCCAGCAGCGGGGGGGATACGCAGTATTTT. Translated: CASSGGDTQYF.

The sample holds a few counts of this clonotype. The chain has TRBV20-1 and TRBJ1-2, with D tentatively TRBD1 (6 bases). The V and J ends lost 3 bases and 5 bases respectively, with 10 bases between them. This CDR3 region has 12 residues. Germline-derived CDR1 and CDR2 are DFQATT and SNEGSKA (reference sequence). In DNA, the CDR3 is TGCAGTGCTAGCGGCCAGGGGTATGGCTACACCTTC. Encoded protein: CSASGQGYGYTF.

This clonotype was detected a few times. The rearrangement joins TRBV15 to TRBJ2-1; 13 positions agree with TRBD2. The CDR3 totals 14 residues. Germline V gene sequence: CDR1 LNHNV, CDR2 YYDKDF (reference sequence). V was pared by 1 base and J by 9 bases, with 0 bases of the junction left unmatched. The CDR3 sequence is CATSRGLAGGEQFF. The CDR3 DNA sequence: TGTGCCACCAGCAGAGGACTAGCGGGAGGTGAGCAGTTCTTC.

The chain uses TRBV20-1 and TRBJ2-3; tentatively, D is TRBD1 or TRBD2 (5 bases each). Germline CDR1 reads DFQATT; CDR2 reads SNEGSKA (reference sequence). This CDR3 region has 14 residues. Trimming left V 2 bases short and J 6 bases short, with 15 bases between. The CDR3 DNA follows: TGCAGTGCTAGACCAGGGAGTTTTACTGATACGCAGTATTTT. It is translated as CSARPGSFTDTQYF.

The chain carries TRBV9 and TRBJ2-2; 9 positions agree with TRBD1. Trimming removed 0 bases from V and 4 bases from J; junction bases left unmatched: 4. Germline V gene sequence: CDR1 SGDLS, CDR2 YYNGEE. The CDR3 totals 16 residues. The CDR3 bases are TGTGCCAGCAGCGTAGTGGGACAGGGTTTCACCGGGGAGCTGTTTTTT. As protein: CASSVVGQGFTGELFF.

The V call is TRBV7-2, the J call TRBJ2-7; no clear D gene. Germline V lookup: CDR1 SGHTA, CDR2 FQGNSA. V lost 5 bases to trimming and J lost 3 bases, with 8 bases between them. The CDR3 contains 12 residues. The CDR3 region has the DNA TGTGCCAGCAGCACCGTAGGCTACGAGCAGTACTTC. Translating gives CASSTVGYEQYF.

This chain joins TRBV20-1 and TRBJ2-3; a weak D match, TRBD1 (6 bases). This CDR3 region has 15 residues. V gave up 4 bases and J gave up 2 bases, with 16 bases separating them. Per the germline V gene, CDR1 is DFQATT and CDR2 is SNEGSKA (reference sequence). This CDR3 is CSATNIRDNTDTQYF. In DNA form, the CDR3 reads TGCAGTGCTACGAACATACGGGACAACACAGATACGCAGTATTTT.

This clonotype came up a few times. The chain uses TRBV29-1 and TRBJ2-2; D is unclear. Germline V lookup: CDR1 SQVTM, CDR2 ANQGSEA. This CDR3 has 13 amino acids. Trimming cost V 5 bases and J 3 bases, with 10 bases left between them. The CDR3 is CSVSGDYTGELFF. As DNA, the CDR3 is TGCAGCGTTTCTGGAGACTACACCGGGGAGCTGTTTTTT.

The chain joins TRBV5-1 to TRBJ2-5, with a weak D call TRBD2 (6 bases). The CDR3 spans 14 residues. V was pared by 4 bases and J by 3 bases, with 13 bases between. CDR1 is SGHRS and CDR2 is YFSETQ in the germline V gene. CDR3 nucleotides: TGCGCCAGCAGCGGGGCTGGAGGGAAAGAGACCCAGTACTTC. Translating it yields CASSGAGGKETQYF.

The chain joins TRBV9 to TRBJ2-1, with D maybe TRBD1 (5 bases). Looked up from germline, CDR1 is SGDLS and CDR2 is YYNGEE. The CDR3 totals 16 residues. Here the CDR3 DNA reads TGTGCTGGAGCCAGGGCAGATGATAGCTCCTACAATGAGCAGTTCTTC. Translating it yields CAGARADDSSYNEQFF.

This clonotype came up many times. CDR3 region: CASSPSTADTQYF. The CDR3 DNA sequence: TGTGCCAGCAGCCCGTCAACAGCGGATACGCAGTATTTT. This chain joins TRBV7-2 and TRBJ2-3; D ambiguous. The CDR3 has 13 residues. Germline CDR1 reads SGHTA; CDR2 reads FQGNSA. V lost 5 bases, J lost 6 bases, and 12 bases lay in between.

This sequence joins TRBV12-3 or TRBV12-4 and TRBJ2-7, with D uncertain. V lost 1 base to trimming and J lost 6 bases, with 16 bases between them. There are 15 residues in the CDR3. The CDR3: CASSLGVGPPREQYF. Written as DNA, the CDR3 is TGTGCCAGCAGTTTAGGGGTAGGGCCCCCTCGCGAGCAGTACTTC.

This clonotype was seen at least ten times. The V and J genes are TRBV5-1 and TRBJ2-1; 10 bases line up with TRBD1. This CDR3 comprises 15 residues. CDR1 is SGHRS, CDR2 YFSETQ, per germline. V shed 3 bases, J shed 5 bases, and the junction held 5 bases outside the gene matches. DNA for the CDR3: TGCGCCAGCAGCTCGGGACAGGGGTCCCACAATGAGCAGTTCTTC. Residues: CASSSGQGSHNEQFF. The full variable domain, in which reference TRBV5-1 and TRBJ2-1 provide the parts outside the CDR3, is KAGVTQTPRYLIKTRGQQVTLSCSPISGHRSVSWYQQTPGQGLQFLFEYFSETQRNKGNFPGRFSGRQFSNSRSEMNVSTLELGDSALYLCASSSGQGSHNEQFFGPGTRLTVL.

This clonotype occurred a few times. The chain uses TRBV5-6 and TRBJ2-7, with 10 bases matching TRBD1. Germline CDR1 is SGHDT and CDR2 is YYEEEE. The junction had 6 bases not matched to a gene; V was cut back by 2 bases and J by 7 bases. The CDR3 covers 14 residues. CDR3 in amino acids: CASSFRDRGGEQYF. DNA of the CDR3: TGTGCCAGCAGCTTTCGGGACAGGGGAGGTGAGCAGTACTTC.

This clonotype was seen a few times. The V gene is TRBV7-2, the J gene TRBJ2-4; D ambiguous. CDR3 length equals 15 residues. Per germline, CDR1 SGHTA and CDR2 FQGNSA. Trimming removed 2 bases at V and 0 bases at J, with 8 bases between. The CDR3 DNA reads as TGTGCCAGCAGCTTACCCCTTACAGCCAAAAACATTCAGTACTTC. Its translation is CASSLPLTAKNIQYF.

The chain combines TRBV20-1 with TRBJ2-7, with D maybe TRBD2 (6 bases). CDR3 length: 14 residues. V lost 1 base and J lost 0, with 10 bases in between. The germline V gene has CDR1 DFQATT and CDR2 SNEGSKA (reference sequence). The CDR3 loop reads CSARVTSYSYEQYF. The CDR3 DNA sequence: TGCAGTGCTAGAGTAACTAGCTACTCCTACGAGCAGTACTTC.

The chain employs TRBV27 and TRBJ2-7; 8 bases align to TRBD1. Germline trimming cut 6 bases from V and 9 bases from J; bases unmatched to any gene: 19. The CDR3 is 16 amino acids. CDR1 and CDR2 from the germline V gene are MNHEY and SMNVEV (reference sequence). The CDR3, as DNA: TGTGCCAGCAGCCTTACACTCGGGACAGGTGCCCGGGGGCAGTACTTC. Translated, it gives CASSLTLGTGARGQYF.

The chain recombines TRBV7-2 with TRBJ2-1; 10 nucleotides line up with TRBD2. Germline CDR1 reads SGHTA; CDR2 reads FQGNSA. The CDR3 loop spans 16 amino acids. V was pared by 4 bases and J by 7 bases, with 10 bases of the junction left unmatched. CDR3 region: CASSSLPSGRSNEQFF. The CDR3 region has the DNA TGTGCCAGCAGCTCCCTTCCTAGCGGGAGAAGTAATGAGCAGTTCTTC.

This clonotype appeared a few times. The CDR3 region is CASSAAGHDIQYF. DNA of the CDR3: TGCGCCAGCAGCGCGGCAGGGCACGACATTCAGTACTTC. V gene TRBV5-1 combines with J gene TRBJ2-4, with D perhaps matching TRBD1 (5 bases). Trimming cost V 4 bases and J 8 bases, with 13 bases left between them. The CDR3 runs to 13 residues. Germline CDR1 is SGHRS and CDR2 is YFSETQ.

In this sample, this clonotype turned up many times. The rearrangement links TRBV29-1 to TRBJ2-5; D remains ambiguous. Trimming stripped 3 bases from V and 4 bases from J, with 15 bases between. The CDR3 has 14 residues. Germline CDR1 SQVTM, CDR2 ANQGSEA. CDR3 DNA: TGCAGCGTTGACGCAGCCTCAATGGGAGAGACCCAGTACTTC. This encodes CSVDAASMGETQYF.

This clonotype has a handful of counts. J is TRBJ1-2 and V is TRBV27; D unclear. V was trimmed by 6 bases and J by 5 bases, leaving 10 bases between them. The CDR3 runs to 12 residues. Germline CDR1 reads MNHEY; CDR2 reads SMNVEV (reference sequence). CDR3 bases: TGTGCCAGCAGCAATTTCTGGTATGGCTACACCTTC. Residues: CASSNFWYGYTF.

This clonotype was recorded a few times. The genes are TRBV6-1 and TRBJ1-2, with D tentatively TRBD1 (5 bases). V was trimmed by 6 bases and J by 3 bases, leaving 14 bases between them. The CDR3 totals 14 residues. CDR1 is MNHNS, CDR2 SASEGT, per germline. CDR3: CASRPGTTYYGYTF. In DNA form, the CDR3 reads TGTGCCAGCAGGCCCGGGACTACATACTATGGCTACACCTTC.

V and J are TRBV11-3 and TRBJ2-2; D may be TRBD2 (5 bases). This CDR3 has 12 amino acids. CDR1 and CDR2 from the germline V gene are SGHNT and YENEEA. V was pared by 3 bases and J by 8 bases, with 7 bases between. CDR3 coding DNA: TGTGCCAGCAGCTTCGGGGAAGGGGAGCTGTTTTTT. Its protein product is CASSFGEGELFF.

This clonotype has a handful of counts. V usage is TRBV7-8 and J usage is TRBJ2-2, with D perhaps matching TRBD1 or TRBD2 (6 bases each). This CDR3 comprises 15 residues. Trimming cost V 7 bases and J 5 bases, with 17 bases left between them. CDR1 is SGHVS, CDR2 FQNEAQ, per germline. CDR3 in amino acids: CASTKGGSRTGELFF. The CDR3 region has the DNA TGTGCCAGCACCAAAGGGGGGAGTCGGACCGGGGAGCTGTTTTTT.